This T cell receptor (beta chain) was sequenced during a study of blood T cell repertoires in COVID-19. Study context: The samples span acute and convalescent COVID-19 from the United States, Italy and Spain. PBMCs, B-cell-depleted T cells, or T cells provided the cDNA or gDNA that made up the material.

As processed by the authors: The authors estimated nucleated cell counts from reference gene primer amplification. Generated by immunoSEQ multiplex PCR, the TCRdb table keeps only in-frame clones and is missing some. V, J and clone size were drawn from that table, and D and trimming were deduced from the DNA. This table holds roughly 200,000 clones, under 90% found once. CDR1 and CDR2 (germline): SQVTM, ANQGSEA. The germline V and J ends were trimmed by 5 bases and 4 bases, with 11 bases remaining between them. The CDR3 sequence is 12 residues long. A Seattle source enrolled patients during active infection and followed them longitudinally.

The sample taken for sequencing was peripheral blood. This TCR derives from an elderly woman with COVID-19, enrolled during active disease. The J gene is TRBJ1-1, the V gene TRBV29-1; D is unclear. Here the CDR3 DNA reads TGCAGCGTTACGGGGATAAGCACTGAAGCTTTCTTT. Its translation is CSVTGISTEAFF.